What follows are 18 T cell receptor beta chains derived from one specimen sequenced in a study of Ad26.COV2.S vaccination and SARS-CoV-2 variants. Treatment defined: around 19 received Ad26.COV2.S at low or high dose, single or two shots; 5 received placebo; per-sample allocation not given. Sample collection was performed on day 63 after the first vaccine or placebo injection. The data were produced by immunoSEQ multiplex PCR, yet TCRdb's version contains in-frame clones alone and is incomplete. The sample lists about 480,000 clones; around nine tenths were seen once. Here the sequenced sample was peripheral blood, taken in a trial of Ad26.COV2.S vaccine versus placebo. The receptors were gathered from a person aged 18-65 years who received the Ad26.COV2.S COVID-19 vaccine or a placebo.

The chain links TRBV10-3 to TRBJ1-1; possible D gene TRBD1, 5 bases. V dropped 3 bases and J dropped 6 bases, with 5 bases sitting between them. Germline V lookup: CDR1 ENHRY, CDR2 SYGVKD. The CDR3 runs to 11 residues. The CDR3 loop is CAISDRAEAFF. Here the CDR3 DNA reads TGTGCCATCAGTGACAGGGCTGAAGCTTTCTTT.

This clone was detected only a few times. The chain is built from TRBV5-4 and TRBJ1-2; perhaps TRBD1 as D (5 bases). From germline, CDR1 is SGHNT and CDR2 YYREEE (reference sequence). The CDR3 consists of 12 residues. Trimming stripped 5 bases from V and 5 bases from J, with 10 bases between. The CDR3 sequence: CASSGGLYGYTF. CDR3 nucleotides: TGTGCCAGCAGTGGGGGGTTGTATGGCTACACCTTC.

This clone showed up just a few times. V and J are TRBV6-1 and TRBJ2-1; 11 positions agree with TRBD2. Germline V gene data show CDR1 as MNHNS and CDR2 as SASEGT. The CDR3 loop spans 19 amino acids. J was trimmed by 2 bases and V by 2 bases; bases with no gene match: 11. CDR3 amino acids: CASSEPRETSGMPYNEQFF. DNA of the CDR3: TGTGCCAGCAGTGAACCGCGGGAGACTAGCGGGATGCCCTACAATGAGCAGTTCTTC.

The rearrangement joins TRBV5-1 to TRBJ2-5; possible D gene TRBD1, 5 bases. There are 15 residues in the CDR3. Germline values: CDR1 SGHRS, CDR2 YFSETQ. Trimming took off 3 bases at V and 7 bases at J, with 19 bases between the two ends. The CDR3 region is CASSSNGPGLGTQYF. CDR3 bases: TGCGCCAGCAGCTCCAACGGTCCAGGGCTCGGGACCCAGTACTTC. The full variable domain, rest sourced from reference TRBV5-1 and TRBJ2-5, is KAGVTQTPRYLIKTRGQQVTLSCSPISGHRSVSWYQQTPGQGLQFLFEYFSETQRNKGNFPGRFSGRQFSNSRSEMNVSTLELGDSALYLCASSSNGPGLGTQYFGPGTRLLVL.

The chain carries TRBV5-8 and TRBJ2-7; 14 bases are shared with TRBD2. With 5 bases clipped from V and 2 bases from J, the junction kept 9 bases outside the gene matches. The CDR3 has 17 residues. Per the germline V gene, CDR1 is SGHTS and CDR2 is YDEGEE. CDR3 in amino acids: CASSFTGTSGSTYEQYF. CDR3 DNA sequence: TGTGCCAGCAGTTTTACCGGGACTAGCGGGAGCACCTACGAGCAGTACTTC. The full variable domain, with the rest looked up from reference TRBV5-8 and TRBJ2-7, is EAGVTQSPTHLIKTRGQQATLRCSPISGHTSVYWYQQALGLGLQFLLWYDEGEERNRGNFPPRFSGRQFPNYSSELNVNALELEDSALYLCASSFTGTSGSTYEQYFGPGTRLTVT.

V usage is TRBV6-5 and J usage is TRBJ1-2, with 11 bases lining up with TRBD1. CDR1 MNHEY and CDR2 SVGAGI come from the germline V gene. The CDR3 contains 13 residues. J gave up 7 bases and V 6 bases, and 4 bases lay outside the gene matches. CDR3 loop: CASRDRGHRGYTF. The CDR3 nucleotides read TGTGCCAGCAGGGACAGGGGGCACCGTGGCTACACCTTC.

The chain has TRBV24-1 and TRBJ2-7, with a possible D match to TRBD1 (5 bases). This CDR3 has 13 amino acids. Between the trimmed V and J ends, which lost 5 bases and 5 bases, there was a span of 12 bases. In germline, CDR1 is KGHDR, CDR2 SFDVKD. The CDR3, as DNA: TGTGCCACCAGTGGGGGCTCAAGGAACGAGCAGTACTTC. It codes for CATSGGSRNEQYF.

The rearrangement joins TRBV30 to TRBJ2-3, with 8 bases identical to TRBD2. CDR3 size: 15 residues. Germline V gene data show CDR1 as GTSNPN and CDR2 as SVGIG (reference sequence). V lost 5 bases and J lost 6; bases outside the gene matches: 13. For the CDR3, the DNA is TGTGCCTGGGACCGGGGACAAGCGGGGGCGGATACGCAGTATTTT. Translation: CAWDRGQAGADTQYF.

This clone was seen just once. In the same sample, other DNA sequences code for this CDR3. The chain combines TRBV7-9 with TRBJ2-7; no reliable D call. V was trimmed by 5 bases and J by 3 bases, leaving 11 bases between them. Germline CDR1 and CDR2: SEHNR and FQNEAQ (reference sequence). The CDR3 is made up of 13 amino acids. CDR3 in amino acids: CASSPPPSYEQYF. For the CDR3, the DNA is TGTGCCAGCAGCCCGCCCCCTAGCTACGAGCAGTACTTC.

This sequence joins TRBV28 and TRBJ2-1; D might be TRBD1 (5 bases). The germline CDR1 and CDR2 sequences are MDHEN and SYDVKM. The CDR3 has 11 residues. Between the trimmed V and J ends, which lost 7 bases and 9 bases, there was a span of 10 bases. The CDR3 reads CASIMDTEQFF. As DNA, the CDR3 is TGTGCCAGCATCATGGACACTGAGCAGTTCTTC.

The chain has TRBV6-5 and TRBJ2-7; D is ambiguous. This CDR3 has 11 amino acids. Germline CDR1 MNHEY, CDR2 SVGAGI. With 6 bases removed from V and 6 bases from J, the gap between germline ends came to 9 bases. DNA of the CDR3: TGTGCCAGCAGGGGGTCAGGCGAGCAGTACTTC. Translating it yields CASRGSGEQYF.

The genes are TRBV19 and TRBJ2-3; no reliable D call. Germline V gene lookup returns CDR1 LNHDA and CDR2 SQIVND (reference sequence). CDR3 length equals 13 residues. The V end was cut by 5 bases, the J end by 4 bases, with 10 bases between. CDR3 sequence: CASSRLSPDTQYF. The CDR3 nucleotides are TGTGCCAGTAGTCGGCTATCTCCAGATACGCAGTATTTT. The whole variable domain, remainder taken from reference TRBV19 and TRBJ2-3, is DGGITQSPKYLFRKEGQNVTLSCEQNLNHDAMYWYRQDPGQGLRLIYYSQIVNDFQKGDIAEGYSVSREKKESFPLTVTSAQKNPTAFYLCASSRLSPDTQYFGPGTRLTVL.

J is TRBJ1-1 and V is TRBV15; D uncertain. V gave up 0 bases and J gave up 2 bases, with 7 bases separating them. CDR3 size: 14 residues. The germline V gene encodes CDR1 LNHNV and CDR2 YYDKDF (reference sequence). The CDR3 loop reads CATSRDIGNTEAFF. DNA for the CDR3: TGTGCCACCAGCAGAGATATAGGTAACACTGAAGCTTTCTTT.

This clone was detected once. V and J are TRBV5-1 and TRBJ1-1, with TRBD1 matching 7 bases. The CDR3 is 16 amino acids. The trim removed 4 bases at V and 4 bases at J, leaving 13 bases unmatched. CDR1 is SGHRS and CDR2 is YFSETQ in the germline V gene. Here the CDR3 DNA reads TGCGCCAGCAGCCTTCTGCAGGGGGACGTTAGCACTGAAGCTTTCTTT. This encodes CASSLLQGDVSTEAFF.

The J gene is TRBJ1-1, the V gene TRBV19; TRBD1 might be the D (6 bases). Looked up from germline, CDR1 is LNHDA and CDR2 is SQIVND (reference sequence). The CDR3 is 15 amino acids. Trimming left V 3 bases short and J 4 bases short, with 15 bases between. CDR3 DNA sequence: TGTGCCAGTAGTATTCTACCGGGGGCCACCACTGAAGCTTTCTTT. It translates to CASSILPGATTEAFF. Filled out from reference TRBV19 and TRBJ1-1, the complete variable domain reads DGGITQSPKYLFRKEGQNVTLSCEQNLNHDAMYWYRQDPGQGLRLIYYSQIVNDFQKGDIAEGYSVSREKKESFPLTVTSAQKNPTAFYLCASSILPGATTEAFFGQGTRLTVV.

The CDR3 protein is CASSSRGNNEQFF. CDR3 coding DNA: TGCGCCAGCAGCTCGCGTGGTAACAATGAGCAGTTCTTC. The rearrangement links TRBV5-1 to TRBJ2-1; D is uncertain. There are 13 residues in the CDR3. Germline CDR1 and CDR2: SGHRS and YFSETQ. V was shortened by 3 bases and J by 5 bases, with 9 bases between the two germline ends.

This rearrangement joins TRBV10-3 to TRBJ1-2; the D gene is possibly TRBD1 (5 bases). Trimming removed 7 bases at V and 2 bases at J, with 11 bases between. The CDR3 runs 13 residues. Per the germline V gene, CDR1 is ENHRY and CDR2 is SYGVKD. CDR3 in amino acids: CAITGGKNYGYTF. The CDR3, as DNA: TGTGCCATCACGGGGGGGAAAAACTATGGCTACACCTTC.

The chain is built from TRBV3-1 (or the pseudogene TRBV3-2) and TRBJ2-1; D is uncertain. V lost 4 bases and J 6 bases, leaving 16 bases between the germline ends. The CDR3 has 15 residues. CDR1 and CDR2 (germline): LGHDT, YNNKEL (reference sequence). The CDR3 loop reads CASSPRRRKVNEQFF. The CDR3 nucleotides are TGTGCCAGCAGCCCCCGAAGAAGAAAGGTCAATGAGCAGTTCTTC.